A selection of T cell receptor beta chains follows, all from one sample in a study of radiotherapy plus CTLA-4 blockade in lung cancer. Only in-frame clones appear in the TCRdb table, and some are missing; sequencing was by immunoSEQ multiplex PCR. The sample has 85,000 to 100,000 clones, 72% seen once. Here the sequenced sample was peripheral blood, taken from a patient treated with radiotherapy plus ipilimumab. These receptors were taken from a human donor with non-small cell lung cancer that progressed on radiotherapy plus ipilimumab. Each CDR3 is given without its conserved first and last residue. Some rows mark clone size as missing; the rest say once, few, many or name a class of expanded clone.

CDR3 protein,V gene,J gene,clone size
ASSKALDEQF,TRBV21-1,TRBJ2-1,few
ASSYEPSGSIDTQY,TRBV6-6,TRBJ2-3,-
ASSQDRHGGRADTQY,TRBV4-1,TRBJ2-3,-
ASSSRAQDTDTQY,TRBV4-3,TRBJ2-3,-
ASSWERRTLMH,TRBV18,TRBJ1-5,-
ASSIAPGTVYGYT,TRBV19,TRBJ1-2,-
ASSPATSGPYEQY,TRBV5-4,TRBJ2-7,-
ASGGGGGTGELF,TRBV6-6,TRBJ2-2,few
ASSPTGRGNTIY,TRBV5-1,TRBJ1-3,-
ASSEWPRGGNTGELF,TRBV25-1,TRBJ2-2,-
ASTQTSGQETQY,TRBV2,TRBJ2-5,few
ASSVGSAANSPLH,TRBV9,TRBJ1-6,-
ASSLNRAGLSEQF,TRBV7-8,TRBJ2-1,-
ASSPLSQGPYNEQF,TRBV18,TRBJ2-1,few
ATAHPGQGGTGELF,TRBV2,TRBJ2-2,once
ASTDWSTDTQY,TRBV27,TRBJ2-3,-
ASRPDRGLYNEQF,TRBV2,TRBJ2-1,-
ASSPTGRGEQY,TRBV18,TRBJ2-7,-
ASSLGRSYEQY,TRBV5-1,TRBJ2-7,medium-sized
ASSSSGPYNEQF,TRBV27,TRBJ2-1,few
ASSVGLRGETFSYNEQF,TRBV9,TRBJ2-1,-
ASSLSIFYEQY,TRBV7-6,TRBJ2-7,few
AWSVAGGQETQY,TRBV30,TRBJ2-5,-
ASSSSGAKNIQY,TRBV5-1,TRBJ2-4,-